The clone carrying this T cell receptor beta chain occurred once. The same CDR3 arises from other DNA sequences in this sample as well. This sample is drawn from a study of graft-versus-host responses after intestinal transplantation. Profiling relied on immunoSEQ multiplex PCR, and the TCRdb table lists in-frame clones only, not all of them. The sample has around 18,000 clones, 95% seen once. The CDR3 spans 10 residues. Germline V gene sequence: CDR1 SNHLY, CDR2 FYNNEI. Between the trimmed V and J ends, which lost 7 bases and 4 bases, there was a span of 4 bases. The chain is built from TRBV2 and TRBJ1-1; D remains unclear. The receptor's source is a human patient who received an intestinal transplant, so some T cells may come from the graft donor. The sequenced sample was PBMCs, obtained 23 days after intestinal transplant. CDR3 residues: CASMGTEAFF. As DNA, the CDR3 is TGTGCCAGCATGGGCACTGAAGCTTTCTTT.